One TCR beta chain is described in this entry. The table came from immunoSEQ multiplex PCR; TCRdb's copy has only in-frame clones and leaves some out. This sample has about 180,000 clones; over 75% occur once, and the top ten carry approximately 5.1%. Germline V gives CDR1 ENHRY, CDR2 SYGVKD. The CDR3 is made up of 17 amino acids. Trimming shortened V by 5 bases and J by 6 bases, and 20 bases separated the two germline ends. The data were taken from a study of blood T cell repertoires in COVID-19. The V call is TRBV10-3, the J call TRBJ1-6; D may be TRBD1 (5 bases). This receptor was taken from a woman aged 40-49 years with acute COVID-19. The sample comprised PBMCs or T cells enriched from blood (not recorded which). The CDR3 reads CAISPPPTGNSNSPLHF. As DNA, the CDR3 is TGTGCCATCAGTCCTCCTCCCACAGGAAACTCTAATTCACCCCTCCACTTT.